Sequencing of this TCR beta chain was carried out in a study of blood T cell repertoires in COVID-19. Here immunoSEQ multiplex PCR was the method, and the copy in TCRdb shows in-frame clones only, minus some. Here the sample spans about 190,000 clones, around three quarters being singletons. The CDR3 loop spans 14 amino acids. J was trimmed by 4 bases and V by 7 bases; bases with no gene match: 7. Germline CDR1 ENHRY, CDR2 SYGVKD. This chain connects TRBV10-3 to TRBJ1-5; TRBD1 matches at 7 bases. This TCR derives from a woman in her forties or fifties with acute COVID-19. Sequenced: PBMCs or T cells enriched from blood (not recorded which). The CDR3 DNA reads TGTGCCATCAAGGGGGGACAGCCAAATCAGCCCCAGCATTTT. This sequence encodes CAIKGGQPNQPQHF.